These 16 T cell receptor beta chains were sequenced from one sample in a study of blood T cells in healthy people across ages. Primers used in a second PCR of roughly 7 to 12 cycles were a sample-barcoded 5' primer and a J-beta primer mix. TCRdb re-derived calls from the 5' RACE reads in MiXCR, one entry per CDR3 protein. The sample includes around 1.1 million distinct CDR3 sequences, 35% to 45% seen only once; the top ten take roughly 14%. The sequenced sample consisted of blood. All receptors come from a young man in good health.

The rearrangement joins TRBV29-1 to TRBJ1-1; D perhaps matches TRBD1 (6 bases). Germline loops: CDR1 SQVTM, CDR2 ANQGSEA. There are 13 residues in the CDR3. Trimming removed 4 bases from V and 0 bases from J, with 9 bases in between. CDR3 sequence: CSVGTELNTEAFF. CDR3 in DNA: TGCAGCGTTGGGACAGAGTTGAACACTGAAGCTTTCTTT.

The V gene is TRBV4-3, the J gene TRBJ1-5, with TRBD1 identical over 8 bases. Per germline, CDR1 LGHNA and CDR2 YSLEER. V lost 1 base and J lost 7; bases outside the gene matches: 9. This CDR3 region has 16 residues. The CDR3 sequence: CASSQGLTGGGQPQHF. The CDR3 nucleotides are TGCGCCAGCAGCCAAGGATTAACAGGGGGAGGGCAGCCCCAGCATTTT.

The chain couples TRBV4-3 to TRBJ1-2, with a tentative D call TRBD1 (5 bases). This CDR3 has 14 amino acids. V lost 0 bases and J 7 bases, leaving 12 bases between the germline ends. CDR1 is LGHNA and CDR2 is YSLEER in the germline V gene. The CDR3 DNA reads as TGCGCCAGCAGCCAAGATAGGGGCAATGGTGGCTACACCTTC. This translates into CASSQDRGNGGYTF.

With respect to this clonotype: Germline is not matched at one junction end, which may reflect a read error. The chain carries TRBV4-1 and TRBJ1-2; D is undetermined. The V gene's germline CDR1 is MGHRA and CDR2 YSYEKL. This CDR3 is 16 amino acids long. The CDR3 here is CAGSLRPGESDYGYTF. In DNA form, the CDR3 reads TGCGCCGGCAGCCTGAGGCCAGGAGAATCCGACTATGGCTACACCTTC.

The chain joins TRBV12-3 or TRBV12-4 to TRBJ2-1; TRBD2 matches at 7 bases. The length of the CDR3 is 15 residues. With 7 bases clipped from V and 6 bases from J, the junction kept 12 bases outside the gene matches. CDR3 in DNA: TGTGCCAGCACCTATAGTGGGGGGGGTGGCAATGAGCAGTTCTTC. Protein product: CASTYSGGGGNEQFF.

This clonotype was recorded at least ten times. CDR3: CASSRNPLYEQYF. CDR3 sequence (DNA): TGTGCCAGCAGCCGCAACCCTTTATACGAGCAGTACTTC. The rearrangement joins TRBV7-2 to TRBJ2-7, with D unresolved. The germline V gene encodes CDR1 SGHTA and CDR2 FQGNSA. CDR3 length equals 13 residues. V lost 5 bases to trimming and J lost 4 bases, with 12 bases between them.

In its sample, this clonotype was seen once. The chain joins TRBV20-1 to TRBJ2-5; D is ambiguous. The end of the DNA aligns better with TRBJ2-7, so the J call may be wrong. The germline gives CDR1 DFQATT, CDR2 SNEGSKA (reference sequence). The CDR3 extends over 13 amino acids. The CDR3 DNA reads TGCAGTGCTAGAGAGCAGCAGGACTACGAGCAGTACTTC. Its protein is CSAREQQDYEQYF.

The chain combines TRBV20-1 with TRBJ1-6; 7 positions agree with TRBD1. Germline CDR1 is DFQATT and CDR2 is SNEGSKA (reference sequence). Trimming took 2 bases from V and 8 from J; bases not matched to a gene: 12. CDR3 length: 16 residues. CDR3 bases: TGCAGTGCTAGAAGTGTCGAGGGGGCTGGGGATTCACCCCTCCACTTT. It codes for CSARSVEGAGDSPLHF.

This clonotype was picked up a small number of times. The V gene is TRBV4-2, the J gene TRBJ2-3, with D perhaps TRBD2 (5 bases). The V gene's germline CDR1 is LGHNA and CDR2 YNFKEQ. This CDR3 is built from 16 residues. Trimming took 0 bases from V and 0 from J, leaving 10 bases between them. CDR3 bases: TGTGCCAGCAGCCAAGATCCCGGGATCAGCACAGATACGCAGTATTTT. This gives the protein CASSQDPGISTDTQYF.

This rearrangement joins TRBV28 to TRBJ2-7; 8 nucleotides match TRBD1. V lost 6 bases and J lost 5; bases outside the gene matches: 12. Per germline, CDR1 MDHEN and CDR2 SYDVKM. This CDR3 region has 15 residues. The CDR3: CASSPGQGNQHEQYF. CDR3 in DNA: TGTGCCAGCAGCCCTGGACAGGGTAATCAGCACGAGCAGTACTTC.

This clonotype was seen only a few times. This chain connects TRBV6-2 or TRBV6-3 to TRBJ1-5; weak D call: TRBD1 (6 bases). CDR1 and CDR2 (germline): MNHEY, SVGEGT. V lost 0 bases and J 2 bases, leaving 11 bases between the germline ends. CDR3 length: 16 amino acids. CDR3: CASSYSIGGGNQPQHF. The CDR3 nucleotides read TGTGCCAGCAGTTACTCTATCGGGGGCGGCAATCAGCCCCAGCATTTT.

The chain has TRBV20-1 and TRBJ1-2; D might be TRBD1 (5 bases). The CDR3 spans 13 residues. Trimming removed 6 bases from V and 4 bases from J, with 15 bases in between. CDR1 and CDR2 (germline): DFQATT, SNEGSKA (reference sequence). DNA of the CDR3: TGCAGTGCCACACAAGGGGCGATCTATGGCTACACCTTC. It codes for CSATQGAIYGYTF.

In this sample, this clonotype turned up many times. CDR3 DNA sequence: TGTGCCAGCAGCTACGCAGGGTTAGAGGGCTACACCTTC. Translating it yields CASSYAGLEGYTF. The V and J genes are TRBV14 and TRBJ1-2; maybe TRBD1 (5 bases). The CDR3 consists of 13 residues. V was shortened by 5 bases and J by 8 bases, with 15 bases between the two germline ends. From germline, CDR1 is SGHDN and CDR2 FVKESK. Combining the CDR3 with reference TRBV14 and TRBJ1-2 gives the whole variable domain EAGVTQFPSHSVIEKGQTVTLRCDPISGHDNLYWYRRVMGKEIKFLLHFVKESKQDESGMPNNRFLAERTGGTYSTLKVQPAELEDSGVYFCASSYAGLEGYTFGSGTRLTVV.

This clonotype was detected a few times. This rearrangement joins TRBV20-1 to TRBJ1-2, with 7 bases matching TRBD1. With V trimmed by 5 bases and J by 3 bases, 3 bases remained unmatched. The CDR3 runs to 12 residues. Germline CDR1 DFQATT, CDR2 SNEGSKA (reference sequence). The CDR3 loop reads CSAGDSDYGYTF. As DNA, the CDR3 is TGCAGTGCTGGGGACAGTGACTATGGCTACACCTTC.

The chain employs TRBV20-1 and TRBJ1-2; D call uncertain. V lost 5 bases and J 3 bases, leaving 10 bases between the germline ends. The CDR3 totals 12 residues. Germline V gives CDR1 DFQATT, CDR2 SNEGSKA (reference sequence). CDR3 protein: CSAPPTDYGYTF. In nucleotides, the CDR3 is TGCAGTGCTCCCCCGACGGACTATGGCTACACCTTC.

This sequence joins TRBV6-2 or TRBV6-3 and TRBJ2-1, with 10 bases identical to TRBD2. The junction had 18 bases not matched to a gene; V was cut back by 6 bases and J by 4 bases. Germline values: CDR1 MNHEY, CDR2 SVGEGT. The CDR3 is 19 amino acids. The CDR3: CASSLRSLLAGAPYNEQFF. DNA of the CDR3: TGTGCCAGCAGCCTGAGGTCTCTTCTAGCGGGGGCGCCTTACAATGAGCAGTTCTTC.